The 14 T cell receptor beta chains below were found in one sample sequenced in a study of blood T cell repertoires in COVID-19. TCRdb keeps only in-frame clones here, not all; method: immunoSEQ multiplex PCR. The repertoire includes fewer than 600,000 clones, roughly nine tenths of them detected once, and around 0.92% sits in the top ten. The material sequenced was peripheral blood. These receptors all come from a young man with COVID-19, enrolled during active disease.

As regards this clone: One end of the junction varies from germline; a read error may be responsible. The chain is built from TRBV7-7 and TRBJ2-1; perhaps TRBD2 as D (6 bases). Germline V gene sequence: CDR1 SSHAT, CDR2 FNYEAQ (reference sequence). The CDR3 is 15 residues long. Here the CDR3 reads CASSKTTGLGNEQFF. The CDR3 DNA sequence: TGTGCTAGCAGCAAAACCACGGGACTTGGTAATGAGCAGTTCTTC.

V usage is TRBV5-1 and J usage is TRBJ1-6; the D gene is possibly TRBD1 (5 bases). V lost 3 bases to trimming and J lost 10 bases, with 17 bases between them. CDR1 and CDR2 from the germline V gene are SGHRS and YFSETQ. The CDR3 spans 15 residues. In DNA, the CDR3 is TGCGCCAGCAGCTACAAATCGGGGGGTCCATCACCCCTCCACTTT. This gives the protein CASSYKSGGPSPLHF.

The chain has TRBV7-9 and TRBJ2-5; D is perhaps TRBD2 (5 bases). V was pared by 5 bases and J by 4 bases, with 14 bases between. This CDR3 spans 14 amino acids. Germline assignment: CDR1 SEHNR and CDR2 FQNEAQ (reference sequence). The CDR3 region has the DNA TGTGCCAGCAGCGGAGCGCTGGCGGGAGAGACCCAGTACTTC. It specifies CASSGALAGETQYF.

In the case of this clone: In the same sample, other DNA sequences code for this CDR3. This chain connects TRBV4-1 to TRBJ2-1, with D possibly being TRBD2 (5 bases). V was pared by 0 bases and J by 4 bases, with 10 bases between. CDR3 size: 15 residues. Germline CDR1 MGHRA, CDR2 YSYEKL. The CDR3 is CASSQDGLAYNEQFF. For the CDR3, the DNA is TGCGCCAGCAGCCAAGACGGGCTAGCTTACAATGAGCAGTTCTTC.

J is TRBJ1-4 and V is TRBV25-1; D possibly corresponds to TRBD1 (5 bases). The V end was cut by 2 bases, the J end by 6 bases, with 19 bases between. In germline, CDR1 is MGHDK, CDR2 SYGVNS. This CDR3 has 17 amino acids. CDR3 sequence: CASSENPAGLPYEKLFF. For the CDR3, the DNA is TGTGCCAGCAGTGAAAACCCAGCGGGGCTGCCTTATGAAAAACTGTTTTTT.

The chain carries TRBV4-1 and TRBJ1-1; TRBD1 is a possible D gene (5 bases). Germline V gene lookup returns CDR1 MGHRA and CDR2 YSYEKL. The V gene lost 1 base and the J gene lost 8 bases, with 8 bases spanning the gap. The CDR3 sequence is 12 residues long. CDR3 amino acids: CASSQARTEAFF. In DNA form, the CDR3 reads TGCGCCAGCAGCCAAGCAAGGACAGAAGCTTTCTTT.

The table lists this clone with a count of one. V gene TRBV7-9 combines with J gene TRBJ1-2, with D possibly being TRBD1 (6 bases). Germline CDR1 and CDR2: SEHNR and FQNEAQ (reference sequence). The ends were cut back, 1 base at V and 4 bases at J, with 10 bases in the middle. The CDR3 runs 14 residues. CDR3 amino acids: CASSLETGSYGYTF. The DNA for the CDR3 is TGTGCCAGCAGCTTAGAAACAGGGAGCTATGGCTACACCTTC.

Notes on this clone: The junction differs from germline at one of its ends, possibly a read error. The chain couples TRBV7-7 to TRBJ2-1; 9 bases are shared with TRBD2. The CDR3 extends over 15 amino acids. Germline assignment: CDR1 SSHAT and CDR2 FNYEAQ (reference sequence). Written as DNA, the CDR3 is TGTGCTAGCAGCCGGACTAGCGAAAAATACAATGAGCAGTTCTTC. It codes for CASSRTSEKYNEQFF.

The V gene is TRBV7-9, the J gene TRBJ2-5, with TRBD1 matching 8 bases. Trimming took 5 bases from V and 5 from J; bases not matched to a gene: 10. Looked up from germline, CDR1 is SEHNR and CDR2 is FQNEAQ (reference sequence). The CDR3 is 15 residues long. The CDR3 bases are TGTGCCAGCAGCGACCCGCAGGGGGCTGGGGAGACCCAGTACTTC. It yields the protein CASSDPQGAGETQYF.

The chain employs TRBV5-1 and TRBJ2-3; 7 bases agree with TRBD1. The germline gives CDR1 SGHRS, CDR2 YFSETQ. The CDR3 covers 15 residues. The trim removed 0 bases at V and 1 base at J, leaving 2 bases unmatched. The CDR3 DNA sequence: TGCGCCAGCAGCTTGGAAGGGGGCGGCACAGATACGCAGTATTTT. Protein product: CASSLEGGGTDTQYF.

This clone was seen just once. The chain employs TRBV19 and TRBJ1-1, with 10 nucleotides matching TRBD1. V shed 5 bases and J 4 bases; nucleotides not matched to a gene: 7. The CDR3 contains 15 residues. The germline V gene has CDR1 LNHDA and CDR2 SQIVND (reference sequence). DNA of the CDR3: TGTGCCAGTAGTGTGACAGGGGGCGCGGGCACTGAAGCTTTCTTT. This encodes CASSVTGGAGTEAFF. Looking up the rest from reference TRBV19 and TRBJ1-1 gives the full variable domain: DGGITQSPKYLFRKEGQNVTLSCEQNLNHDAMYWYRQDPGQGLRLIYYSQIVNDFQKGDIAEGYSVSREKKESFPLTVTSAQKNPTAFYLCASSVTGGAGTEAFFGQGTRLTVV.

V and J are TRBV27 and TRBJ2-1, with TRBD2 matching over 9 bases. Losses at the gene ends were 0 bases for V and 10 bases for J; bases not matched to a gene: 4. Germline lookup yields CDR1 MNHEY and CDR2 SMNVEV (reference sequence). The CDR3 extends over 14 amino acids. The DNA of the CDR3 is TGTGCCAGCAGTTTATCAGCGGGAGGCCGAGAGCAGTTCTTC. Translating it yields CASSLSAGGREQFF.

The chain joins TRBV5-1 to TRBJ1-1; the D gene is possibly TRBD1 (6 bases). Trimming stripped 0 bases from V and 4 bases from J, with 13 bases between. Per germline, CDR1 SGHRS and CDR2 YFSETQ. The CDR3 consists of 15 residues. CDR3 sequence: CASSLDPGAGTEAFF. In DNA form, the CDR3 reads TGCGCCAGCAGCTTGGATCCAGGGGCGGGCACTGAAGCTTTCTTT.

Only a few counts were recorded for this clone. The chain employs TRBV5-1 and TRBJ2-1, with 9 bases fitting TRBD2. V was clipped by 3 bases and J by 6 bases; unmatched bases: 7. Germline V gene lookup returns CDR1 SGHRS and CDR2 YFSETQ. The CDR3 contains 15 residues. CDR3 nucleotides: TGCGCCAGCAGCTGGGCCGGGACTAGCCCCAATGAGCAGTTCTTC. It codes for CASSWAGTSPNEQFF. The whole variable domain, remainder taken from reference TRBV5-1 and TRBJ2-1, is KAGVTQTPRYLIKTRGQQVTLSCSPISGHRSVSWYQQTPGQGLQFLFEYFSETQRNKGNFPGRFSGRQFSNSRSEMNVSTLELGDSALYLCASSWAGTSPNEQFFGPGTRLTVL.